The table lists the clone carrying this T cell receptor beta chain with a few counts. What it binds is unknown. The CDR3 runs to 14 residues. Germline V gives CDR1 MNHEY, CDR2 SVGAGI. Trimming cost V 3 bases and J 2 bases, with 8 bases left between them. This sample is drawn from a study of beta chain features in type 1 diabetes. Every isolated RNA sample was fully reverse transcribed, so sequencing captured expressed TCRB transcripts. The data were produced by immunoSEQ multiplex PCR, yet TCRdb's version contains in-frame clones alone and is incomplete. The table has some 350,000 clones, approximately 13% seen once; the top ten hold 0.015%. The study, taken as a whole, reports: Shorter TCRB CDR3s, moderately but significantly so, were found in Type 1 diabetes patients in all four CD4+ subsets.

The chain combines TRBV6-5 with TRBJ1-3; D gene ambiguous. This sequence was found in a woman between 18 and 29 years old with type 1 diabetes. The specimen was naive CD4+ T cells from blood. The CDR3 DNA reads TGTGCCAGCAGTTATCCCGGGGCTGGAAACACCATATATTTT. Encoded protein: CASSYPGAGNTIYF.